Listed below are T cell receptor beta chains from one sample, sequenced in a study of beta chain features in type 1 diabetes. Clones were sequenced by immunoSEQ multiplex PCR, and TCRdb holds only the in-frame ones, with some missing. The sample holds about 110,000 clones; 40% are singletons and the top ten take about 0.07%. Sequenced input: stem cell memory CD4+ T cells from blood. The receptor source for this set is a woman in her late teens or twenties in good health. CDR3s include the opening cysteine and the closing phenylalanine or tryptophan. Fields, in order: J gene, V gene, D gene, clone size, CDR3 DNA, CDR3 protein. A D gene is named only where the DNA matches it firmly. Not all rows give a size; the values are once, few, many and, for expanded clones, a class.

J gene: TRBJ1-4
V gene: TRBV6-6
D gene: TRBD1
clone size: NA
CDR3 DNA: TGTGCCAGCAGACCGGGACAGGGGACAACTAATGAAAAACTGTTTTTT
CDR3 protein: CASRPGQGTTNEKLFF

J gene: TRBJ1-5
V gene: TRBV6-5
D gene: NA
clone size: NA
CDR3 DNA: TGTGCCAGCAGGACCACAGCCTACCGTCAGCCCCAGCATTTT
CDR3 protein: CASRTTAYRQPQHF

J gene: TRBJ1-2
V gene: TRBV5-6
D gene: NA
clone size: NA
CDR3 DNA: TGTGCCAGCAGCTTTTATGGTCAGATCTATGGCTACACCTTC
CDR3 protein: CASSFYGQIYGYTF

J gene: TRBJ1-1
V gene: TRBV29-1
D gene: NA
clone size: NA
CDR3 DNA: TGCAGCGCCTGGCCCAAATCCAGGGGCCCCCAAGTGATAGCTTTCTTT
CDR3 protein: CSAWPKSRGPQVIAFF

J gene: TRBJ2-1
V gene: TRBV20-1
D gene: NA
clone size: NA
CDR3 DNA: TGCAGTGCTCTCCTAGGGGATGAGCAGTTCTTC
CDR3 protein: CSALLGDEQFF

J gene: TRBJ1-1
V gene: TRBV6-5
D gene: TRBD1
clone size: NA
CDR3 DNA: TGTGCCAGCAGTTACGACAGGGGGAACACTGAAGCTTTCTTT
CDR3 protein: CASSYDRGNTEAFF

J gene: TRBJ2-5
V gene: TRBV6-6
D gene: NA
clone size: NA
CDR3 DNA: TGTGCCATACAGGTTTGGGAGACCCAGTACTTC
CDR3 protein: CAIQVWETQYF

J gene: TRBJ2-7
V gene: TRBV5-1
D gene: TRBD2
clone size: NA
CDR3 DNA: TGCGCCAGCAGCTTCCCTGGTCGAGCGGGAGTTTTGTACGAGCAGTACTTC
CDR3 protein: CASSFPGRAGVLYEQYF

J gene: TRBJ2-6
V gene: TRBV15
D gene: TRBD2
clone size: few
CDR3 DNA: TGTGCCACCAGCAGAGGGAGCGGGGCCCTCTCTGGGGCCAACGTCCTGACTTTC
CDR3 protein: CATSRGSGALSGANVLTF

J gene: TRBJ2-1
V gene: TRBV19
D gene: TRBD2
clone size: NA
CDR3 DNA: TGTGCCAGTAGTCGGCGGGGGTTCCATGAGCAGTTCTTC
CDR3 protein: CASSRRGFHEQFF

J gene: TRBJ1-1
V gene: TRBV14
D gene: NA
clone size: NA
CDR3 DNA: TGTGCCAGCAGCCGGTACAGTCTTACTGAAGCTTTCTTT
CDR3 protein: CASSRYSLTEAFF

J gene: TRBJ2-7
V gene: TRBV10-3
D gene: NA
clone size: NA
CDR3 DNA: TGTGCCATCAGTGAGTCAGCTCGTTCCTACGAGCAGTACTTC
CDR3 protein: CAISESARSYEQYF

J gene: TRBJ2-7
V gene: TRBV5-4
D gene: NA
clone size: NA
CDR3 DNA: TGTGCCAGCAGCTCTACTGTCTCCTACGAGCAGTACTTC
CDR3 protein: CASSSTVSYEQYF

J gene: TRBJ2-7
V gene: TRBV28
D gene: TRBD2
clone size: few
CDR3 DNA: TGTGCCAGCAGTTTTGGCGGGAGGACCTACGAGCAGTACTTC
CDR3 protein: CASSFGGRTYEQYF

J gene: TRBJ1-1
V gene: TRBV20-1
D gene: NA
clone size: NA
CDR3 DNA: TGCAGTGCTTTCAGTAACACTGAAGCTTTCTTT
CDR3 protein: CSAFSNTEAFF

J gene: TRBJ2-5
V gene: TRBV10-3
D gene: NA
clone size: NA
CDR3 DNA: TGTGCCATCAGCTTGGGGGGTCTAAAACAAGAGACCCAGTACTTC
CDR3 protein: CAISLGGLKQETQYF

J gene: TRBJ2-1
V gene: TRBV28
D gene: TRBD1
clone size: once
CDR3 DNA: TGTGCCAGCAAAGTTAGCCCCCTACAGGGGTTAGAGGGTGAGCAGTTCTTC
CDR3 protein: CASKVSPLQGLEGEQFF

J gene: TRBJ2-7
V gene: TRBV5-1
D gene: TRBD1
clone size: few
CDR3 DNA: TGCGCCAGCAGCTTGGACAGGGGGAGCTACGAGCAGTACTTC
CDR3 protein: CASSLDRGSYEQYF

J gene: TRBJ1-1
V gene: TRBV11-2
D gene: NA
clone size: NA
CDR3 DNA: TGTGCCAGCAGCATCACCGGGAACACTGAAGCTTTCTTT
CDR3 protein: CASSITGNTEAFF

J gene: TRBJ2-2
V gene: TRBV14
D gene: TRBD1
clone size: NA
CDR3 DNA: TGTGCCAGCAGCCAACGGACAGGGCGGGTACCCGGGGAGCTGTTTTTT
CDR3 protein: CASSQRTGRVPGELFF

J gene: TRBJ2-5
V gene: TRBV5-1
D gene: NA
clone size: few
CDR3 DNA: TGCGCCAGCAGCTTCTATCCAGAGACCCAGTACTTC
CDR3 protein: CASSFYPETQYF

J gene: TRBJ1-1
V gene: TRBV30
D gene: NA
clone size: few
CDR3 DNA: TGTGCCTGGAAACGATTCCGGGGGGGAACTGAAGCTTTCTTT
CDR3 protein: CAWKRFRGGTEAFF

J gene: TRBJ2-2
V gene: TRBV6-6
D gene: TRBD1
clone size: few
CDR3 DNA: TGTGCCAGCACCCTACTCCGACAGGGTGCCACCGGGGAGCTGTTTTTT
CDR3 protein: CASTLLRQGATGELFF

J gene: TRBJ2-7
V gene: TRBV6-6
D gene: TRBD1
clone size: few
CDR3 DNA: TGTGCCAGCAGTGGGACAGGGGGCTACGAGCAGTACTTC
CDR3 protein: CASSGTGGYEQYF

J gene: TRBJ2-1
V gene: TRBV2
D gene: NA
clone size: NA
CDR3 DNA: TGTGCCAGCAGTGAGGCGGGCTTTCTTACAAATGAGCAGTTCTTC
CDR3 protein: CASSEAGFLTNEQFF

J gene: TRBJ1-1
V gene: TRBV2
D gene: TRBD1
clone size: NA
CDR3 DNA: TGTGCCAGCCTTAAACAGGGGGCCGGCTTGAACACTGAAGCTTTCTTT
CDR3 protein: CASLKQGAGLNTEAFF

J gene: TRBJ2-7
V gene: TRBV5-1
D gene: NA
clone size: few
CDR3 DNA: TGCGCCAGCAGCCCAAGAATGGACGCGGGGGAGCAGTACTTC
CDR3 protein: CASSPRMDAGEQYF

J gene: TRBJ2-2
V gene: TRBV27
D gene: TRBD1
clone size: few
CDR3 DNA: TGTGCCAGCAGTCCTCGGACAGGGGTTACCGGGGAGCTGTTTTTT
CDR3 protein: CASSPRTGVTGELFF

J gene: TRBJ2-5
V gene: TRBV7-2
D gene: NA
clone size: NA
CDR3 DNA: TGTGCCAGCAGCTTTCTCGGAGGGCCCCGGGAGACCCAGTACTTC
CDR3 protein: CASSFLGGPRETQYF

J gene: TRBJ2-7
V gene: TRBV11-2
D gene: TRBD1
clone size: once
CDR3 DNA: TGTGCCAGCAGCCGTGGGACAGGCGCCCCCTACGAGCAGTACTTC
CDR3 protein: CASSRGTGAPYEQYF

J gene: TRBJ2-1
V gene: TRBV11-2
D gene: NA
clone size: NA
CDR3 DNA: TGTGCCAGCAGCTTAGTTCCCCTTCCCTCCAATGAGCAGTTCTTC
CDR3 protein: CASSLVPLPSNEQFF

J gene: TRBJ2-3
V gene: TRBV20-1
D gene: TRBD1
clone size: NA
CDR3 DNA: TGCAGTGCTAGAACCGGGACAGGCTCTTATTTT
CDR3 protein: CSARTGTGSYF

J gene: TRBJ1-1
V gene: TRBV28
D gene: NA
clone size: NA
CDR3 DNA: TGTGCCAGCACCTTGGACATGAACACTGAAGCTTTCTTT
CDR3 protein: CASTLDMNTEAFF

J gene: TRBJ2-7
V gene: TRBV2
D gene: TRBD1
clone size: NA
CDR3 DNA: TGTGCCAGCGGGCGACAGGGGATTAGGTACTTC
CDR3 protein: CASGRQGIRYF

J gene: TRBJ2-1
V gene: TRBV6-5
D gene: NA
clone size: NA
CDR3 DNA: TGTGCCAGCAGTTACAGGGGTTTCGGTGAGCAGTTCTTC
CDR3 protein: CASSYRGFGEQFF

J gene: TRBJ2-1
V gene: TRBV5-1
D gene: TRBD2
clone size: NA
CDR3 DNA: TGCGCCAGCAGCCCGTTGACTAGCGGGAGGATATCACAGTTCTTC
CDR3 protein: CASSPLTSGRISQFF

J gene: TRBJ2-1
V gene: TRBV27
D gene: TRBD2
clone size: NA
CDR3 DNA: TGTGCCAGCAGACCGTCGGGAGGGAGGTACAATGAGCAGTTCTTC
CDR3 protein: CASRPSGGRYNEQFF

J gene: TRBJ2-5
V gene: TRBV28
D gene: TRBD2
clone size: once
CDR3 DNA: TGTGCCAGCAGTGGGGATAGCGGGAGAGGGGGGATAGAGACCCAGTACTTC
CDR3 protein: CASSGDSGRGGIETQYF

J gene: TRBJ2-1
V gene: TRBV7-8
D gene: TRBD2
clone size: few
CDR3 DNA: TGTGCCAGCAGCTCACGACGGGGTGGACTAGCGGGAGACAATGAGCAGTTCTTC
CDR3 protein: CASSSRRGGLAGDNEQFF

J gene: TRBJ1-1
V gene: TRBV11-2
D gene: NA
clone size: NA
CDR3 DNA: TGTGCCAGCAGCCCAGGGATTACTGAAGCTTTCTTT
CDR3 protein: CASSPGITEAFF

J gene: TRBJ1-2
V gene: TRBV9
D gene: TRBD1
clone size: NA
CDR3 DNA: TGTGCCAGCAGCGTGCAGCCGGGACAGGGGTATGGCTACACCTTC
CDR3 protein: CASSVQPGQGYGYTF

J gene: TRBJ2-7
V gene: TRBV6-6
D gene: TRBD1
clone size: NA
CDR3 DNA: TGTGCCAGCAGTTACCGCGGACAGGGCTCCTACGAGCAGTACTTC
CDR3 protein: CASSYRGQGSYEQYF

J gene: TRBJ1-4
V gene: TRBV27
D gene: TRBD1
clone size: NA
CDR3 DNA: TGTGCCAGCCGCGCCCTCTTTGGGACAGTCTATAATGAAAAACTGTTTTTT
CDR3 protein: CASRALFGTVYNEKLFF